This TCR beta chain was profiled in a study of blood T cell repertoires in COVID-19. The CDR3 runs to 15 residues. The germline CDR1 and CDR2 sequences are MNHNY and SVGAGI (reference sequence). Unmatched junction bases numbered 2, after V lost 6 bases and J lost 0 bases. Libraries were prepared by immunoSEQ multiplex PCR; TCRdb keeps only in-frame clonotypes and omits some of them. This sample has more than 95,000 clones, with approximately 88% found just once. This clone has just one count. The V call is TRBV6-6, the J call TRBJ1-3, with TRBD1 matching 10 bases. Sequencing input: peripheral blood. The TCR originated in a human donor in a cohort sampled during active COVID-19. The CDR3 loop is CASRWDRGSGNTIYF. The CDR3, as DNA: TGTGCCAGCAGATGGGACAGGGGCTCTGGAAACACCATATATTTT.